Below are 11 T cell receptor beta chains sequenced from a single sample in a study of cytomegalovirus exposure and HLA in healthy donors. The PCR had 60 Vbeta and 13 Jbeta primers. Assay used: immunoSEQ multiplex PCR; TCRdb lists only in-frame clones, some missing. The table lists under 200,000 clones, roughly two thirds of them singletons. The sample taken for sequencing was PBMCs. The receptors come from a woman in her late teens or twenties in good health and CMV-seropositive.

The chain couples TRBV2 to TRBJ1-1; D unclear. The CDR3 runs to 11 residues. CDR1 and CDR2 from the germline V gene are SNHLY and FYNNEI. Trimming removed 5 bases at V and 4 bases at J, with 5 bases between. The CDR3 protein is CASSPSTEAFF. DNA of the CDR3: TGTGCCAGCAGTCCCTCCACTGAAGCTTTCTTT.

This clone appeared a single time. The gene calls are TRBV7-9 and TRBJ2-2; 10 bases are shared with TRBD2. Germline CDR1 and CDR2: SEHNR and FQNEAQ (reference sequence). The trim removed 5 bases at V and 4 bases at J, leaving 10 bases unmatched. The CDR3 extends over 17 amino acids. The CDR3: CASSQLLAGAVTGELFF. CDR3 coding DNA: TGTGCCAGCAGCCAACTGCTAGCGGGAGCGGTCACCGGGGAGCTGTTTTTT. Using reference TRBV7-9 and TRBJ2-2 for the parts outside the CDR3, the full variable domain is DTGVSQNPRHKITKRGQNVTFRCDPISEHNRLYWYRQTLGQGPEFLTYFQNEAQLEKSRLLSDRFSAERPKGSFSTLEIQRTEQGDSAMYLCASSQLLAGAVTGELFFGEGSRLTVL.

This clone was counted only a few times. The genes are TRBV5-6 and TRBJ2-2; tentative D call: TRBD2 (5 bases). The germline V gene has CDR1 SGHDT and CDR2 YYEEEE. Trimming left V 5 bases short and J 10 bases short, with 18 bases between. The CDR3 is 14 residues long. In DNA, the CDR3 is TGTGCCAGCAGATCAGCGGACCTGCCGGCGGAGCTGTTTTTT. Residues: CASRSADLPAELFF.

The chain employs TRBV6-5 and TRBJ2-7; weak D call: TRBD1 (6 bases). The germline gives CDR1 MNHEY, CDR2 SVGAGI. The CDR3 loop spans 12 amino acids. The ends were cut back, 7 bases at V and 3 bases at J, with 10 bases in the middle. The CDR3 DNA sequence: TGTGCCAGCAAGGGACACCTCTACGAGCAGTACTTC. Translation: CASKGHLYEQYF.

This clone was seen a few times. The chain couples TRBV7-6 to TRBJ2-1; 10 bases align to TRBD2. V shed 6 bases and J 7 bases; nucleotides not matched to a gene: 6. Germline CDR1 and CDR2: SGHVS and FNYEAQ. The CDR3 loop spans 14 amino acids. The CDR3 loop is CASRSSGSGNEQFF. The CDR3 DNA sequence: TGTGCCAGCAGGTCTAGCGGGAGTGGTAATGAGCAGTTCTTC.

V and J are TRBV7-9 and TRBJ1-2; 7 positions agree with TRBD1. Germline V gene sequence: CDR1 SEHNR, CDR2 FQNEAQ (reference sequence). Trimming removed 1 base from V and 3 bases from J; junction bases left unmatched: 8. The CDR3 consists of 16 residues. The CDR3 nucleotides read TGTGCCAGCAGCTTAGGCCAGGGACAGCCCTACTATGGCTACACCTTC. Translation gives CASSLGQGQPYYGYTF.

V usage is TRBV5-6 and J usage is TRBJ2-2, with TRBD2 as a possible D gene (5 bases). V was shortened by 0 bases and J by 7 bases, with 7 bases between the two germline ends. The germline V gene encodes CDR1 SGHDT and CDR2 YYEEEE. This CDR3 region has 13 residues. The CDR3 nucleotides read TGTGCCAGCAGCTTGGGAGGGATCGGGGAGCTGTTTTTT. The encoded protein is CASSLGGIGELFF.

The chain joins TRBV6-6 to TRBJ2-3, with 8 nucleotides matching TRBD1. The V gene's germline CDR1 is MNHNY and CDR2 SVGAGI (reference sequence). Germline trimming cut 11 bases from V and 1 base from J; bases unmatched to any gene: 11. The CDR3 totals 15 residues. The CDR3 here is CAADHRGLGTDTQYF. In DNA, the CDR3 is TGTGCCGCCGACCACAGGGGGTTGGGCACAGATACGCAGTATTTT.

The table lists this clone with a count of one. An end of the junction differs from the germline gene, which may be a read error. This sample includes further DNA sequences coding for the same CDR3. The chain uses TRBV7-9 and TRBJ1-1; 8 bases map to TRBD1. This CDR3 spans 15 amino acids. Germline V gene sequence: CDR1 SEHNR, CDR2 FQNEAQ (reference sequence). CDR3 coding DNA: TGTGCGAGCAGCCCCGCGACAGGGGATAACACTGAAGCTTTCTTT. Translated: CASSPATGDNTEAFF.

The J gene is TRBJ2-3, the V gene TRBV19; maybe TRBD2 (6 bases). The germline V gene has CDR1 LNHDA and CDR2 SQIVND (reference sequence). The V gene lost 7 bases and the J gene lost 6 bases, with 20 bases spanning the gap. The CDR3 consists of 15 residues. The CDR3 sequence is CASNAGSHGGDTQYF. Written as DNA, the CDR3 is TGTGCCAGTAATGCGGGGAGTCATGGGGGTGATACGCAGTATTTT.

This clone was observed a handful of times. The V call is TRBV7-9, the J call TRBJ2-1, with 7 bases that match TRBD1. Germline-derived CDR1 and CDR2 are SEHNR and FQNEAQ (reference sequence). Losses at the gene ends were 1 base for V and 14 bases for J; bases not matched to a gene: 14. The CDR3 sequence is 15 residues long. CDR3 residues: CASSLVGHATGSKFF. CDR3 sequence (DNA): TGTGCCAGCAGCTTAGTAGGCCATGCGACAGGGTCGAAGTTCTTC.